A selection of T cell receptor beta chains follows, all from one sample in a study of blood T cell repertoires in COVID-19. Clones were read by immunoSEQ multiplex PCR, and TCRdb kept only the in-frame ones, dropping some. Of approximately 140,000 clones in the sample, more than 80% were seen once. The sample was peripheral blood. The receptors were gathered from a man between 65 and 85 years old with acute or convalescent COVID-19. The CDR3 runs from the conserved cysteine through the conserved F or W. The D gene is left open where the match is weak. Size is omitted from some rows. Given values are once, few, many or a class for expanded clones.

J gene: TRBJ1-1
V gene: TRBV15
D gene: TRBD1
clone size: -
CDR3 protein: CATSEGTGGMNTEAFF
CDR3 DNA: TGTGCCACCAGCGAGGGGACAGGCGGCATGAACACTGAAGCTTTCTTT

J gene: TRBJ2-7
V gene: TRBV5-1
D gene: -
clone size: -
CDR3 protein: CASSFKGDGEQYF
CDR3 DNA: TGCGCCAGCAGCTTTAAGGGAGATGGCGAGCAGTACTTC

J gene: TRBJ1-5
V gene: TRBV10-2
D gene: TRBD1
clone size: -
CDR3 protein: CASSESGTAPNQPQHF
CDR3 DNA: TGCGCCAGCAGTGAGTCGGGGACAGCGCCCAATCAGCCCCAGCATTTT

J gene: TRBJ1-3
V gene: TRBV28
D gene: TRBD1
clone size: -
CDR3 protein: CASSLMTGNYGNTIYF
CDR3 DNA: TGTGCCAGCAGTTTAATGACAGGGAATTACGGAAACACCATATATTTT

J gene: TRBJ1-5
V gene: TRBV5-5
D gene: -
clone size: once
CDR3 protein: CASSLEGSQPQHF
CDR3 DNA: TGTGCCAGCAGCTTGGAGGGGTCTCAGCCCCAGCATTTT

J gene: TRBJ2-2
V gene: TRBV9
D gene: TRBD2
clone size: -
CDR3 protein: CASSALTGGSGELFF
CDR3 DNA: TGTGCCAGCAGCGCCCTCACGGGGGGGTCCGGGGAGCTGTTTTTT

J gene: TRBJ2-2
V gene: TRBV7-8
D gene: TRBD2
clone size: many
CDR3 protein: CASSASGGIPGELFF
CDR3 DNA: TGTGCCAGCAGCGCTAGCGGGGGGATCCCCGGGGAGCTGTTTTTT

J gene: TRBJ2-2
V gene: TRBV7-3
D gene: TRBD1
clone size: -
CDR3 protein: CASSSPRGRGHDTGELFF
CDR3 DNA: TGTGCCAGCAGCTCACCCCGAGGCAGGGGGCACGACACCGGGGAGCTGTTTTTT

J gene: TRBJ2-3
V gene: TRBV6-5
D gene: -
clone size: -
CDR3 protein: CASKSGPSTDTQYF
CDR3 DNA: TGTGCCAGCAAAAGCGGTCCTAGCACAGATACGCAGTATTTT

J gene: TRBJ2-7
V gene: TRBV19
D gene: -
clone size: -
CDR3 protein: CATSRSGPLANEQYF
CDR3 DNA: TGTGCCACCTCCCGGTCCGGGCCCCTAGCCAACGAGCAGTACTTC

J gene: TRBJ2-1
V gene: TRBV28
D gene: TRBD1
clone size: -
CDR3 protein: CASRPLGTGRVNEQFF
CDR3 DNA: TGTGCCAGCAGGCCCCTGGGGACAGGGAGAGTAAATGAGCAGTTCTTC

J gene: TRBJ1-5
V gene: TRBV12-3/TRBV12-4
D gene: -
clone size: -
CDR3 protein: CASSFEVQPQHF
CDR3 DNA: TGTGCCAGCAGTTTTGAGGTTCAGCCCCAGCATTTT

J gene: TRBJ1-2
V gene: TRBV19
D gene: TRBD1
clone size: -
CDR3 protein: CASSMNRGVANYGYTF
CDR3 DNA: TGTGCCAGTAGTATGAACAGGGGAGTTGCTAACTATGGCTACACCTTC

J gene: TRBJ1-5
V gene: TRBV20-1
D gene: -
clone size: -
CDR3 protein: CSARSNQPQHF
CDR3 DNA: TGCAGTGCCCGGTCGAATCAGCCCCAGCATTTT

J gene: TRBJ2-3
V gene: TRBV15
D gene: -
clone size: few
CDR3 protein: CATSRGMTDTQYF
CDR3 DNA: TGTGCCACCAGCAGGGGCATGACAGATACGCAGTATTTT

J gene: TRBJ1-4
V gene: TRBV25-1
D gene: -
clone size: -
CDR3 protein: CASSEYLLGSTNEKLFF
CDR3 DNA: TGTGCCAGCAGTGAATATCTTCTTGGCTCAACTAATGAAAAACTGTTTTTT

J gene: TRBJ1-6
V gene: TRBV2
D gene: -
clone size: -
CDR3 protein: CASIPSSSYNSPLHF
CDR3 DNA: TGTGCCAGCATCCCTTCGAGCTCCTATAATTCACCCCTCCACTTT

J gene: TRBJ1-1
V gene: TRBV29-1
D gene: -
clone size: few
CDR3 protein: CSAGVAGGEAFF
CDR3 DNA: TGCAGCGCTGGGGTTGCGGGCGGAGAAGCTTTCTTT

J gene: TRBJ2-7
V gene: TRBV19
D gene: TRBD2
clone size: -
CDR3 protein: CASSQAPLAGRGGEQYF
CDR3 DNA: TGTGCCAGTAGCCAAGCCCCCCTAGCGGGACGTGGGGGCGAGCAGTACTTC

J gene: TRBJ2-3
V gene: TRBV6-5
D gene: TRBD2
clone size: -
CDR3 protein: CASSLLAGQGTDTQYF
CDR3 DNA: TGTGCCAGCAGTTTACTAGCGGGACAAGGCACAGATACGCAGTATTTT

J gene: TRBJ2-3
V gene: TRBV10-2
D gene: TRBD2
clone size: -
CDR3 protein: CASSDPGLDDTQYF
CDR3 DNA: TGCGCCAGCAGTGACCCGGGACTAGACGATACGCAGTATTTT

J gene: TRBJ2-1
V gene: TRBV19
D gene: -
clone size: -
CDR3 protein: CASSIVGALVGSYNEQFF
CDR3 DNA: TGTGCCAGTAGTATAGTAGGGGCGCTAGTCGGTTCCTACAATGAGCAGTTCTTC

J gene: TRBJ1-3
V gene: TRBV27
D gene: -
clone size: -
CDR3 protein: CASSLGTPVSGNTIYF
CDR3 DNA: TGTGCCAGCAGTTTAGGGACTCCAGTCTCTGGAAACACCATATATTTT

J gene: TRBJ2-3
V gene: TRBV29-1
D gene: -
clone size: -
CDR3 protein: CSVGTILGTTDTQYF
CDR3 DNA: TGCAGCGTCGGGACAATCCTGGGAACCACAGATACGCAGTATTTT

J gene: TRBJ1-1
V gene: TRBV6-5
D gene: -
clone size: -
CDR3 protein: CASRLEMNTEAFF
CDR3 DNA: TGTGCCAGCAGACTCGAGATGAACACTGAAGCTTTCTTT

J gene: TRBJ1-5
V gene: TRBV5-1
D gene: -
clone size: -
CDR3 protein: CASSSAGSGDNQPQHF
CDR3 DNA: TGCGCCAGCAGCTCGGCAGGGAGCGGGGACAATCAGCCCCAGCATTTT

J gene: TRBJ2-7
V gene: TRBV6-2/TRBV6-3
D gene: -
clone size: -
CDR3 protein: CASSYSLGGYGDEQYF
CDR3 DNA: TGTGCCAGCAGTTACTCGCTTGGGGGGTACGGCGACGAGCAGTACTTC

J gene: TRBJ2-6
V gene: TRBV5-6
D gene: -
clone size: -
CDR3 protein: CASSLGVDSHSGANVLTF
CDR3 DNA: TGTGCCAGCAGCTTGGGGGTAGACAGCCACTCTGGGGCCAACGTCCTGACTTTC

J gene: TRBJ1-1
V gene: TRBV15
D gene: -
clone size: -
CDR3 protein: CATSRDYSTEAFF
CDR3 DNA: TGTGCCACCAGCAGAGATTATTCCACTGAAGCTTTCTTT

J gene: TRBJ2-5
V gene: TRBV6-6
D gene: -
clone size: -
CDR3 protein: CASSYSLVVGETQYF
CDR3 DNA: TGTGCCAGCAGTTACTCGCTAGTTGTGGGAGAGACCCAGTACTTC

J gene: TRBJ2-3
V gene: TRBV4-1
D gene: TRBD1
clone size: -
CDR3 protein: CASSQEDRAIDTQYF
CDR3 DNA: TGCGCCAGCAGCCAAGAGGACAGGGCGATAGATACGCAGTATTTT

J gene: TRBJ2-7
V gene: TRBV11-2
D gene: TRBD2
clone size: -
CDR3 protein: CASSLNAGGYEQYF
CDR3 DNA: TGTGCCAGCAGCTTAAACGCGGGGGGCTACGAGCAGTACTTC

J gene: TRBJ2-3
V gene: TRBV5-1
D gene: -
clone size: -
CDR3 protein: CASSPFSLTDTQYF
CDR3 DNA: TGCGCCAGCAGCCCCTTCTCCCTCACAGATACGCAGTATTTT

J gene: TRBJ2-6
V gene: TRBV28
D gene: -
clone size: -
CDR3 protein: CASSDSNSGANVLTF
CDR3 DNA: TGTGCCAGCTCAGACAGCAACTCTGGGGCCAACGTCCTGACTTTC

J gene: TRBJ2-2
V gene: TRBV4-2
D gene: -
clone size: -
CDR3 protein: CASSPRSPNTGELFF
CDR3 DNA: TGTGCCAGCAGCCCGAGATCTCCGAACACCGGGGAGCTGTTTTTT

J gene: TRBJ1-5
V gene: TRBV28
D gene: -
clone size: few
CDR3 protein: CASSPPGRGQPQHF
CDR3 DNA: TGTGCCAGCAGTCCTCCGGGTCGAGGTCAGCCCCAGCATTTT

J gene: TRBJ2-7
V gene: TRBV3-1/TRBV3-2
D gene: TRBD2
clone size: -
CDR3 protein: CASSLRGTSGIYGEQYF
CDR3 DNA: TGTGCCAGCAGCCTACGAGGGACTAGCGGTATATACGGCGAGCAGTACTTC